A selection of T cell receptor beta chains follows, all from one sample in a study of CD8 T cells in acute hepatitis C reinfection. Profiling relied on immunoSEQ multiplex PCR, and the TCRdb table lists in-frame clones only, not all of them. The profile shows tens of thousands of clones, about 86% of them singletons. The sequenced material came from naive CD8+ T cells from PBMCs. These receptors all come from a man aged 30-40 years with chronic hepatitis C. CDR3s include the opening cysteine and the closing phenylalanine or tryptophan. The D gene is left open where the match is weak. For some rows the clone size is stated as once, few or many, or as a class when expanded; others skip it.

>TRBJ1-2|few|TRBV27|TRBD1
TGTGCCAGCAGTCCAACCGCGGACAGGGCTGGCTACACCTTC
CASSPTADRAGYTF
>TRBJ1-1|.|TRBV13|.
TGTGCCAGCAGCTTTACAGGTGCCGCTGAAGCTTTCTTT
CASSFTGAAEAFF
>TRBJ1-1|.|TRBV6-1|.
TGTGCCAGCAGCCTTTTAGGGAACACTGAAGCTTTCTTT
CASSLLGNTEAFF
>TRBJ2-1|once|TRBV27|.
TGTGCCAGCAGTTTAGGGCATGAGCAGTTCTTC
CASSLGHEQFF
>TRBJ1-5|.|TRBV5-1|.
TGCGCCAGCAGCTTGGGTAGCAATCAGCCCCAGCATTTT
CASSLGSNQPQHF
>TRBJ2-5|.|TRBV13|.
TGTGCCAGCAGCGCCGGGGAGACCCAGTACTTC
CASSAGETQYF
>TRBJ2-7|.|TRBV5-4|TRBD1
TGTGCCAGCAGCCTATGGACAGGGGTCGGGGAGCAGTACTTC
CASSLWTGVGEQYF
>TRBJ1-1|.|TRBV7-9|TRBD1
TGTGCCAGCAGGGGACAGGGGTGGACCACTGAAGCTTTCTTT
CASRGQGWTTEAFF
>TRBJ2-1|.|TRBV7-2|.
TGTGCCAGCAGCTTCGGGGGGCCTGGGAATGAGCAGTTCTTC
CASSFGGPGNEQFF
>TRBJ2-1|.|TRBV7-9|.
TGTGCCAGCAGCTTAGCGATATCTCATGAGCAGTTCTTC
CASSLAISHEQFF
>TRBJ1-2|.|TRBV11-2|TRBD1
TGTGCCAGCAGCTTAGTACTACAGGGACAGGGGGCATTCTATGGCTACACCTTC
CASSLVLQGQGAFYGYTF
>TRBJ2-7|.|TRBV25-1|.
TGTGCCAGCAGTGACTACGAGCAGTACTTC
CASSDYEQYF
>TRBJ2-1|.|TRBV27|.
TGTGCCAGCAGTTTGAACAGCTACAATGAGCAGTTCTTC
CASSLNSYNEQFF
>TRBJ2-3|.|TRBV11-2|TRBD2
TGTGCCAGCAGCTTTCTAGCGGGATTCACAGATACGCAGTATTTT
CASSFLAGFTDTQYF
>TRBJ1-1|.|TRBV15|.
TGTGCCACCAGCAGAGGAGGCCAGAACACTGAAGCTTTCTTT
CATSRGGQNTEAFF
>TRBJ2-2|.|TRBV5-1|.
TGCGCCAGCAGCTTGTTCGGTGGCGGGGAGCTGTTTTTT
CASSLFGGGELFF
>TRBJ1-5|.|TRBV5-5|.
TGTGCCAGCAGCCCCTCGGACCGGAGCAATCAGCCCCAGCATTTT
CASSPSDRSNQPQHF
>TRBJ2-7|few|TRBV27|.
TGTGCCAGCAGTTTGCCAGGCCTCTGGGAGCAGTACTTC
CASSLPGLWEQYF
>TRBJ2-7|.|TRBV6-5|TRBD2
TGTGCCAGCAGTACCAGCGGGGGGTCGGCGTACGAGCAGTACTTC
CASSTSGGSAYEQYF
>TRBJ2-3|once|TRBV10-1|TRBD2
TGCGCCAGCAGTGAGGCGCGGGGGGGATTCAATACGCAGTATTTT
CASSEARGGFNTQYF
>TRBJ2-1|.|TRBV5-8|TRBD2
TGTGCCAGCAGCGCCGGGACTAGCGGGTCACTCGAGCAGTTCTTC
CASSAGTSGSLEQFF
>TRBJ1-5|.|TRBV19|TRBD1
TGTGCCAGTAGTATCAGGGGGCGCGGACAGCCCCAGCATTTT
CASSIRGRGQPQHF
>TRBJ1-1|.|TRBV19|.
TGTGCCAGTAGCATGACAGTTGCTACTGAAGCTTTCTTT
CASSMTVATEAFF
>TRBJ2-7|.|TRBV7-2|.
TGTGCCAGCAGCCAAGATCCCAGGGGCGAGCAGTACTTC
CASSQDPRGEQYF
>TRBJ2-3|.|TRBV9|.
TGTGCCAGCAGCGGATTAGAGGATACGCAGTATTTT
CASSGLEDTQYF
>TRBJ2-1|.|TRBV2|TRBD1
TGTGCCAGCAGCCCCGGGACAGGGGTATACAATGAGCAGTTCTTC
CASSPGTGVYNEQFF
>TRBJ1-2|.|TRBV4-3|TRBD1
TGCGCCAGCAGCCAAGCCGGGACAGGGGATGGCTACACCTTC
CASSQAGTGDGYTF
>TRBJ1-2|.|TRBV27|.
TGTGCCAGCAGTTCCGCTCGCTCTCTTGTCCAGGAGAATGGCTACACCTTC
CASSSARSLVQENGYTF
>TRBJ2-7|.|TRBV27|TRBD2
TGTGCCAGCAGTTTCGGACTAGCGGAACCCTACGAGCAGTACTTC
CASSFGLAEPYEQYF
>TRBJ2-1|.|TRBV6-1|.
TGTGCCAGCTTATCGGGGGCGACGAGGAATGAGCAGTTCTTC
CASLSGATRNEQFF
>TRBJ2-3|few|TRBV7-9|.
TGTGCCAGCAGCTCGGATAGCACAGATACGCAGTATTTT
CASSSDSTDTQYF
>TRBJ2-1|.|TRBV19|.
TGTGCCAGTAGTATAGATGGGACCGCAGGCTCCTACAATGAGCAGTTCTTC
CASSIDGTAGSYNEQFF
>TRBJ1-1|.|TRBV21-1|.
.
CASSKVGRGTSNTEAFF
>TRBJ1-4|.|TRBV5-5|TRBD1
TGTGCCAGCAGCTGGGATCTCCGGGACAGGGACGGTAATGAAAAACTGTTTTTT
CASSWDLRDRDGNEKLFF
>TRBJ2-5|.|TRBV4-3|.
TGCGCCAGCAGCCGGGGGTTCCAAGAGACCCAGTACTTC
CASSRGFQETQYF
>TRBJ2-3|.|TRBV25-1|.
TGTGCCAGCAGTGAATATGGGGCCACAGATACGCAGTATTTT
CASSEYGATDTQYF
>TRBJ1-1|.|TRBV19|.
TGTGCCAGTAGTATCCCGGACAGACGGAACACTGAAGCTTTCTTT
CASSIPDRRNTEAFF
>TRBJ1-5|.|TRBV7-8|.
TGTGCCAGCAGGTCGGGGGCAGGACTCAATCAGCCCCAGCATTTT
CASRSGAGLNQPQHF
>TRBJ2-2|.|TRBV19|.
TGTGCCAGTAGTACTTCCACCGGGGAGCTGTTTTTT
CASSTSTGELFF
>TRBJ2-7|.|TRBV5-5|.
TGTGCCAGCAGCTTGGCCCCGGGAGACTACGAGCAGTACTTC
CASSLAPGDYEQYF
>TRBJ1-1|.|TRBV5-4|.
TGTGCCAGCAGCGCGCTGGACACTGAAGCTTTCTTT
CASSALDTEAFF
>TRBJ2-7|.|TRBV10-2|.
TGCGCCAGCAGTGAGTCAGTAAACAGGGTCGGGTACGAGCAGTACTTC
CASSESVNRVGYEQYF
>TRBJ1-2|once|TRBV27|.
TGTGCCAGCATGTCATATACTAACTATGGCTACACCTTC
CASMSYTNYGYTF
>TRBJ2-7|.|TRBV6-1|.
TGTGCCAGCAGCCCCGGGCCCCTTGAGCCCTACGAGCAGTACTTC
CASSPGPLEPYEQYF
>TRBJ2-2|.|TRBV6-5|TRBD2
TGTGCCAGCAGTTTTCTTAGCGGGAGATCGGCCGGGGAGCTGTTTTTT
CASSFLSGRSAGELFF
>TRBJ1-6|.|TRBV5-8|TRBD1
TGTGCCAGCACCTCCGGGACAGGGTTTTCACCCCTCCACTTT
CASTSGTGFSPLHF
>TRBJ1-1|.|TRBV7-3|.
TGTGCCAGCAGCTTAGGCGGGGTGACTGAAGCTTTCTTT
CASSLGGVTEAFF
>TRBJ1-1|few|TRBV11-2|.
TGTGCCAGCAGCTATTATGGGTTCGACACTGAAGCTTTCTTT
CASSYYGFDTEAFF
>TRBJ2-5|.|TRBV10-3|.
TGTGCCATCAGTGACCCCAGTTTTGGACATCGAAGGGCGCAAGAGACCCAGTACTTC
CAISDPSFGHRRAQETQYF
>TRBJ2-5|.|TRBV4-1|TRBD1
TGCGCCAGCAGCCAAATCCGACAGGGTGTCGAGACCCAGTACTTC
CASSQIRQGVETQYF
>TRBJ2-3|.|TRBV6-5|.
TGTGCCAGCGCTCCCACCGGGGGAAGCACGGATACGCAGTATTTT
CASAPTGGSTDTQYF
>TRBJ1-5|.|TRBV23-1|.
TGCGCCAGCAGTCAATTCGACAGGAATAGCAATCAGCCCCAGCATTTT
CASSQFDRNSNQPQHF
>TRBJ2-2|.|TRBV7-9|.
TGTGCCAGCAGCTTAGTCCCCGGGGAGCTGTTTTTT
CASSLVPGELFF
>TRBJ1-1|few|TRBV13|.
TGTGCCAGCAGCCATGGGACGGCTAGCACTGAAGCTTTCTTT
CASSHGTASTEAFF
>TRBJ1-1|.|TRBV27|.
TGTGCCAGCCGGGACGATTACACTGAAGCTTTCTTT
CASRDDYTEAFF
>TRBJ2-1|.|TRBV9|TRBD1
TGTGCCAGCAGCGTAGAAGGGACAGTTGGCGATGAGCAGTTCTTC
CASSVEGTVGDEQFF
>TRBJ1-1|.|TRBV27|TRBD1
TGTGCCAGCAGTAAGACAGGGGGTCTGGGAGCTTTCTTT
CASSKTGGLGAFF
>TRBJ2-1|.|TRBV4-1|TRBD1
TGCGCCAGCAGCCCGTACAGGGGACGCAATGAGCAGTTCTTC
CASSPYRGRNEQFF
>TRBJ1-2|.|TRBV2|.
TGTGCCAGCAGTGATTTTAGGGACACAGCTAACTATGGCTACACCTTC
CASSDFRDTANYGYTF
>TRBJ1-5|.|TRBV6-5|.
TGTGCCAGCAGTCGAGGACTCCTCAATCAGCCCCAGCATTTT
CASSRGLLNQPQHF